This T cell receptor (beta chain) emerged from a study of shared clonotypes between healthy human individuals. Every subset's genomic DNA went evenly onto several immunoSEQ plates. The quantity of DNA used in unsorted PBMC replicate PCRs was approximately 270 ng, corresponding to some 31,000 T cell genomes. Ten immunoSEQ deep assay plates were used to sequence the DNA of unsorted PBMCs. Clones were sequenced by immunoSEQ multiplex PCR, and TCRdb holds only the in-frame ones, with some missing. The table records over 400,000 clones, around 80% of them present only once. The germline CDR1 and CDR2 sequences are MDHEN and SYDVKM. Trimming removed 2 bases from V and 7 bases from J; junction bases left unmatched: 9. CDR3 length equals 16 residues.

The V call is TRBV28, the J call TRBJ2-7; TRBD2 matches 12 bases. Sequences were obtained from PBMCs. The sequence was obtained from a woman between 40 and 55 years old in good health. Some clones in this sample may be carry-over from other donors' samples. CDR3 amino acids: CASSLGTSGWGAEQYF. CDR3 DNA: TGTGCCAGCAGTTTAGGGACTAGCGGGTGGGGAGCGGAGCAGTACTTC.